This T cell receptor beta chain was recorded in a study of T cell changes during pregnancy in multiple sclerosis. This clone is termed medium-sized (0.01 to 0.1%). CDR3 size: 12 residues. Trimming shortened V by 5 bases and J by 2 bases, and 4 bases separated the two germline ends. Germline assignment: CDR1 SGHAT and CDR2 FQNNGV. Sequencing used immunoSEQ multiplex PCR; TCRdb keeps in-frame clones, though not all of them. The repertoire consists of roughly 26,000 clones, with 75% to 90% occurring once and the leading ten covering around a sixth. The clonotype originates from a female donor with multiple sclerosis, enrolled in a pregnancy study. The genes are TRBV11-2 and TRBJ1-3; D unclear. This specimen consisted of CD8+ T cells from peripheral blood mononuclear cells, obtained in the second trimester of pregnancy. In nucleotides, the CDR3 is TGTGCCAGCAGCCGTCCTGGAAACACCATATATTTT. This codes for CASSRPGNTIYF.